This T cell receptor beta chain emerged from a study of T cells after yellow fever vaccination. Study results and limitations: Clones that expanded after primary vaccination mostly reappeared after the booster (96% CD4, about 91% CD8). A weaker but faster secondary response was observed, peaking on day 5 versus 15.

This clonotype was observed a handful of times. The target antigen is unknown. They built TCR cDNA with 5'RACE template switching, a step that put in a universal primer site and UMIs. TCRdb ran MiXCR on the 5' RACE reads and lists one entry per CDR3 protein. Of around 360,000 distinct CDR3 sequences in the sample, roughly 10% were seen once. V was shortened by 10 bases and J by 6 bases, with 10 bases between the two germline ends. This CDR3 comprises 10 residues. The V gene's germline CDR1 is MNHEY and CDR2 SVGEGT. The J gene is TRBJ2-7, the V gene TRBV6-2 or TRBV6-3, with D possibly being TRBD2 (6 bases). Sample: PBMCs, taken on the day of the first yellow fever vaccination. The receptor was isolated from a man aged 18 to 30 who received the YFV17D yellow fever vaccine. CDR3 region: CATGSGEQYF. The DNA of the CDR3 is TGTGCCACCGGTAGCGGCGAGCAGTACTTC.